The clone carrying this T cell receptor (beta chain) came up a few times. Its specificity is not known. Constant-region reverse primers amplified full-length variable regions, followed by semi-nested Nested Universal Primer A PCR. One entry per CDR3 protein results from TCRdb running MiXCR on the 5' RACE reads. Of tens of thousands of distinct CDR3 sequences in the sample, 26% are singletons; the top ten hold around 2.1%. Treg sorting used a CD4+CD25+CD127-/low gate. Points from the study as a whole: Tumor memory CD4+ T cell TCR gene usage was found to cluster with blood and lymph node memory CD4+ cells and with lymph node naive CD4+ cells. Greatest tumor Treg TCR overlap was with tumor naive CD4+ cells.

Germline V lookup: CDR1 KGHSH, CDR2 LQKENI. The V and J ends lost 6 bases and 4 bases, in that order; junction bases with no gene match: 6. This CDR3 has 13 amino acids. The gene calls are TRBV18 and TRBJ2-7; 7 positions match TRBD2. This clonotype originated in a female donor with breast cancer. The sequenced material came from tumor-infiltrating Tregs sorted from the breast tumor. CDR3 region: CASSGDYRYEQYF. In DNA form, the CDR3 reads TGTGCCAGCTCGGGGGACTACCGATACGAGCAGTACTTC.